This T cell receptor beta chain was observed in a study of human T cells and chemical hapten exposure (dated by TCRdb to 2020 to 2023). Broadly, across the study: For sensitization, 2% DPC in acetone was applied to a roughly 2 cm by roughly 2 cm area of upper inner arm skin. Blood for TCR sequencing was provided by twenty-nine alopecia patients at one to four time points (pre-sensitization, 2, 6 and 24 weeks). Blood samples were taken from patients before sensitization (week 0) and at 2, 6 and about 24 weeks after DPC sensitization. In alopecia patients, the study followed how the peripheral blood TCR repertoire changed in vivo over primary and secondary sensitization to diphenylcyclopropenone (DPC), a hapten. Alopecia areata with under or over 50% scalp involvement, alopecia totalis and alopecia universalis were represented in the patient cohort, which was mostly female. Patch testing on the upper back used Finn chambers containing 0.01% DPC, with scoring done after 6 days according to International Contact Dermatitis Research Group standards. Libraries were pooled for sequencing, and variation in per-sample TCR yields was attributed mainly to small differences in library volumes within the pool. Throughout the roughly 26-week study period, patients were also given weekly therapeutic DPC doses on the scalp. Broader findings and caveats from the paper: Patch test score correlated positively with the number of PT1 expanded TCRs, reaching significance at thresholds 8, 16 and 32 but not at 4. No change with DPC sensitization was found in the number of TCRs above 1 in 1000 frequency, and no evidence of global repertoire structure alterations was found. Repeated subsampling changed both the strength of the expansion versus patch-test correlation and the threshold at which the correlation became significant. Significantly more large CDR3 similarity clusters were formed by expanded TCRs than by pre-sensitization or healthy control sets, consistent with antigen-driven responses. Alopecia, a presumed autoimmune disease, was present in all patients, so the immune response of the patients might differ from that of healthy individuals.

This clonotype was recorded at least ten times. Its antigen is still unknown. Per-nucleotide qualities are absent, and no much larger clonotype sits a single base away. Library preparation employed RACE. The instrument was a NextSeq 500. Library preparation attached unique molecular identifiers to individual cDNA molecules for quantitative, reproducible TCR counting. From each blood RNA sample, both TCR alpha and TCR beta chains were sequenced. Per the source publication's procedure: A median of around 100,000 TCRs per sample was observed, with a range of about 20,000 to 700,000. V, J and CDR3 annotation of the TCR reads was carried out using the Decombinator software suite. To make PS versus PT1 abundance plots, every sample was subsampled to the same number of TCRs (28,000). TCRs were defined as expanded if absent before sensitization and observed at least eight times at the 2-week time point. Using fastp trimming at Q25 and MiXCR clonotype assembly, TCRdb reanalyzed the public sequencing data and kept in-frame beta chains. CDR3 protein sequences are deduplicated, and each keeps its most common genes and DNA. V and J calls and clone size were set by TCRdb, not the authors. The sample includes 110,000 to 150,000 distinct CDR3 sequences, with about 10% observed a single time. Clones ranked in the top ten supply around 1.4% of the sample.

The time point label, as the study defines it: patch test 2, 6 weeks after DPC sensitization. The treatment or condition label here, explained by the study, means: therapeutic diphenylcyclopropenone sensitization with weekly scalp DPC. At every patch-test visit, the blood draw took place before the patch test was put on. Eligible patients were aged 18 to 70, diagnosed with alopecia, deemed suitable for DPC therapy, and excluded if pregnant. Total RNA was isolated from unfractionated whole blood collected in Tempus Blood RNA tubes. The germline V gene supplies CDR1 SGHVS and CDR2 FQNEAQ. V and J lose 4 bases and 15 bases, and a span of 10 bases separates them. Spanning cysteine to phenylalanine, the CDR3 consists of 10 amino acids. Of the read, only the CDR3 DNA is kept; its 30 bases are in frame from base 1.

The chain was built from TRBV7-8 and TRBJ2-1, and TRBD1 may be the D gene, going by 5 matching bases. The receptor comes from a woman aged 50 to 65 with alopecia areata. Some clones in this sample may be carry-over from other donors' samples. This material consisted of whole blood, taken in connection with sensitization to the hapten diphenylcyclopropenone (DPC). The CDR3 in this case is CASSSRVMFF. The DNA is TGTGCCAGCAGCTCCAGGGTAATGTTCTTC.